The present entry profiles one TCR beta chain with its context. V trimming: 0 bases; J trimming: 4 bases; junction bases outside the gene matches: 10. In germline, CDR1 is SGHRS, CDR2 YFSETQ. This CDR3 is built from 17 residues. This sample was included in a study of T cell responses to AZD1222 COVID-19 vaccine. Sequencing was performed with immunoSEQ multiplex PCR; in TCRdb, only in-frame clones are kept and a portion is missing. The table records 180,000 or so clones, approximately 90% of them present only once. This sequence joins TRBV5-1 and TRBJ1-5; 7 bases line up with TRBD1. The clonotype was recovered from an adult who received the AZD1222 COVID-19 vaccine. This sample comprised peripheral blood, obtained 28 days after the second AZD1222 dose. The CDR3, as DNA: TGCGCCAGCAGCTTGGAAGGGGCAGGGGGTACTAATCAGCCCCAGCATTTT. Its protein product is CASSLEGAGGTNQPQHF.